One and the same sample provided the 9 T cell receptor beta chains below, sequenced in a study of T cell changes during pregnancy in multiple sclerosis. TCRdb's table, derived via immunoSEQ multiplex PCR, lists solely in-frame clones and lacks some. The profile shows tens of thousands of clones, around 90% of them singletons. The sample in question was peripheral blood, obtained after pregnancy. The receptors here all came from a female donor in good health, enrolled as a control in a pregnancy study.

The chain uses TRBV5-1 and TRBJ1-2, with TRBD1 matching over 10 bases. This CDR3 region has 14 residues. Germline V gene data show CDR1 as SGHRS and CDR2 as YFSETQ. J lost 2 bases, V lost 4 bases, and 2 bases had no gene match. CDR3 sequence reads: CASSPGQGNYGYTF. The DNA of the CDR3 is TGCGCCAGCAGCCCGGGACAGGGGAACTATGGCTACACCTTC.

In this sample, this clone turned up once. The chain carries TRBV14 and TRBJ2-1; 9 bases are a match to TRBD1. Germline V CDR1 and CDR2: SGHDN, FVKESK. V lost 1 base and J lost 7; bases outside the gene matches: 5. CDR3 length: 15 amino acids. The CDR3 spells CASSQVQGARNEQFF. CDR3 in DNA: TGTGCCAGCAGCCAAGTACAGGGGGCGCGGAATGAGCAGTTCTTC.

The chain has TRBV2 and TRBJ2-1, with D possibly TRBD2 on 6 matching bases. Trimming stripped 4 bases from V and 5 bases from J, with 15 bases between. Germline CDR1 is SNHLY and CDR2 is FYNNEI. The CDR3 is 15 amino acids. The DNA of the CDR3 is TGTGCCAGCAGTGGATGGGGGGTACAAAACAATGAGCAGTTCTTC. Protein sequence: CASSGWGVQNNEQFF.

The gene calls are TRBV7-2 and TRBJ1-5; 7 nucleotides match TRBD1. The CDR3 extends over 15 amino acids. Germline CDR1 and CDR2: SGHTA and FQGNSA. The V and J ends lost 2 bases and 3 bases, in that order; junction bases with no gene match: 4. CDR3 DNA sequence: TGTGCCAGCAGCTTAACCAGGGGGTCCAATCAGCCCCAGCATTTT. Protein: CASSLTRGSNQPQHF.

The CDR3: CASSRTTVRAMDKNIQYF. The CDR3 DNA reads TGTGCCAGTAGTAGAACGACAGTCCGAGCGATGGACAAAAACATTCAGTACTTC. The chain recombines TRBV19 with TRBJ2-4; weak D call: TRBD1 (5 bases). Germline V gene lookup returns CDR1 LNHDA and CDR2 SQIVND (reference sequence). V shed 4 bases and J shed 3 bases, with 22 bases lying between them. The CDR3 is 18 residues long. The whole variable domain, filled in from reference TRBV19 and TRBJ2-4, reads DGGITQSPKYLFRKEGQNVTLSCEQNLNHDAMYWYRQDPGQGLRLIYYSQIVNDFQKGDIAEGYSVSREKKESFPLTVTSAQKNPTAFYLCASSRTTVRAMDKNIQYFGAGTRLSVL.

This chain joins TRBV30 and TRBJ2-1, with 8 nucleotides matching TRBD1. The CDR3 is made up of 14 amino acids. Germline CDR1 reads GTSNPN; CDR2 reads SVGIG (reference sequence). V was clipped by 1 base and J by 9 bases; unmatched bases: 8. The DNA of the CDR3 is TGTGCCTGGAGTGGGGACGGCAGGGGGCTTGAGCAGTTCTTC. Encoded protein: CAWSGDGRGLEQFF.

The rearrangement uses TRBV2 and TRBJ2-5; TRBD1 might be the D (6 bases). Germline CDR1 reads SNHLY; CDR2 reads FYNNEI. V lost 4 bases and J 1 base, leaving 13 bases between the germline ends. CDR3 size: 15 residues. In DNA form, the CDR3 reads TGTGCCAGCAGTGGGCATACAGGGACCCAAGAGACCCAGTACTTC. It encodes CASSGHTGTQETQYF.

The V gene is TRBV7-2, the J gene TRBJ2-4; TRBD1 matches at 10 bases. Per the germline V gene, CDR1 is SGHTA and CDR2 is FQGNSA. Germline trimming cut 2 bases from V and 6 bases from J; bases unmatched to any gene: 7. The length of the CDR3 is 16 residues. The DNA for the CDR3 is TGTGCCAGCAGCTTACCGGACAGGGGGGTGTCAAACATTCAGTACTTC. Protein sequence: CASSLPDRGVSNIQYF.

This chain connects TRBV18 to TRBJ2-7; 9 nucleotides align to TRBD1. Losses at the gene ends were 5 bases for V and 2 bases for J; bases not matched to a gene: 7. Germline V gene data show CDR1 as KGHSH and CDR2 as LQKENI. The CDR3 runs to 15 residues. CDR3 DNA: TGTGCCAGCTCATCGAGGGACAGGGCGACCTACGAGCAGTACTTC. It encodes CASSSRDRATYEQYF. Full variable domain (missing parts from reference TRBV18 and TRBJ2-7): NAGVMQNPRHLVRRRGQEARLRCSPMKGHSHVYWYRQLPEEGLKFMVYLQKENIIDESGMPKERFSAEFPKEGPSILRIQQVVRGDSAAYFCASSSRDRATYEQYFGPGTRLTVT.